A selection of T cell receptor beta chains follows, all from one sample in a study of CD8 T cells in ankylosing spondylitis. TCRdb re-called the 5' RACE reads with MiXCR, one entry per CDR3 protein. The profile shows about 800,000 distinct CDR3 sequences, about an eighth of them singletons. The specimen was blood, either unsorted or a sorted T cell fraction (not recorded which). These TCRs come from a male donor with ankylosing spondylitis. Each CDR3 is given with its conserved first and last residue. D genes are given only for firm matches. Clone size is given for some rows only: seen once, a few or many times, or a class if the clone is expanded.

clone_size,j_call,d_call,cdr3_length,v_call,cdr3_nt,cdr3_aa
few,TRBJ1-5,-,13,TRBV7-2,TGTGCCAGCAGCCCCCTACGCAATCAGCCCCAGCATTTT,CASSPLRNQPQHF
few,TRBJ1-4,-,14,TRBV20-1,TGCAGTGCTAGAGTAAAACAGGGTCCTGAAAAACTGTTTTTT,CSARVKQGPEKLFF
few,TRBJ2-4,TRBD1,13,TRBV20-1,TGCAGTGCTAGAAGACAGGGGGAAAACATTCAGTACTTC,CSARRQGENIQYF
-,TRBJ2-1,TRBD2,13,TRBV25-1,TGTGCCAGCAGTTGGACTAGCGGTTATGAGCAGTTCTTC,CASSWTSGYEQFF
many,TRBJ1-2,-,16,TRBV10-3,TGTGCCATCAGTGAGTTCCGACAGGACGAAAACTATGGCTACACCTTC,CAISEFRQDENYGYTF
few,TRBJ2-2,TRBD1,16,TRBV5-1,TGCGCCAGCAGCCGCGGGACAGGGGGGAACACCGGGGAGCTGTTTTTT,CASSRGTGGNTGELFF
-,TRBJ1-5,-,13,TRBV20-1,TGCAGTGCTAGGGTCCTACCCCGACAGCCCCAGCATTTT,CSARVLPRQPQHF
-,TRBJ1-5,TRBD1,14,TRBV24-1,TGTGCCACCAGTCCTGGGACAGGGGTACAGCCCCAGCATTTT,CATSPGTGVQPQHF
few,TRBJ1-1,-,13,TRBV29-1,TGCAGCGTCGGGCCCCTAGGGGGAACTGAAGCTTTCTTT,CSVGPLGGTEAFF
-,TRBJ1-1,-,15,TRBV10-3,TGTGCCATCAGTGAGAAGAGGGAGGTGAACACTGAAGCTTTCTTT,CAISEKREVNTEAFF
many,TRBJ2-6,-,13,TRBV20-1,TGCAGTGCTTTAAACGCAGGGGCCAACGTCCTGACTTTC,CSALNAGANVLTF
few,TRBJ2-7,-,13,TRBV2,TGTGCCAGCAGTGCGGAAGGGGCGAGCGAGCAGTACTTC,CASSAEGASEQYF
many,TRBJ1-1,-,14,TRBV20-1,TGCAGTGCCTCTGGGGGCAGGGGAATTCCTGAAGCTTTCTTT,CSASGGRGIPEAFF
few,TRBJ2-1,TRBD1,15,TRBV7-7,TGTGCTAGCAGCCCGGGACAGAACTCCTACAATGAGCAGTTCTTC,CASSPGQNSYNEQFF
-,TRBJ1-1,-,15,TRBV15,TGTGCCACCAGCAGAGATTTCGGGGAGAACACTGAAGCTTTCTTT,CATSRDFGENTEAFF
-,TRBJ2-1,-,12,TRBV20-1,TGCAGTGCTGCTGACGGAAACAATGAGCAGTTCTTC,CSAADGNNEQFF
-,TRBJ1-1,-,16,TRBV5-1,TGCGCCAGCAGCTTGAACCCCGGGACGGTGAACACTGAAGCTTTCTTT,CASSLNPGTVNTEAFF
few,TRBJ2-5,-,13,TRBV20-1,TGCAGTGCTAGATTTGATAGTAGGGAGACCCAGTACTTC,CSARFDSRETQYF
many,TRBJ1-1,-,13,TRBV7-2,TGTGCCAGCAGCTTATCCCTTGGCTCTGAAGCTTTCTTT,CASSLSLGSEAFF
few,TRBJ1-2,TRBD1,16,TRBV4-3,TGCGCCAGCAGCCAAGATGCACAGGGGGAAATCTATGGCTACACCTTC,CASSQDAQGEIYGYTF
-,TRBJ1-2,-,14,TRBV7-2,TGTGCCAGCAGCTCCGCAATAAGGGGCTATGGCTACACCTTC,CASSSAIRGYGYTF
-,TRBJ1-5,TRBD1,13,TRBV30,TGTGCCTGGAGGCCGGACAGGGGTCAGCCCCAGCATTTT,CAWRPDRGQPQHF
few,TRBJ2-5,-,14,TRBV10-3,TGTGCCATCAGTGACTCGAAAGGGCCAGAGACCCAGTACTTC,CAISDSKGPETQYF
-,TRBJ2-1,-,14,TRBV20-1,TGCAGTGCTAGTCGGGCTAGCATCCTCAATGAGCAGTTCTTC,CSASRASILNEQFF
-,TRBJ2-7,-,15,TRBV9,TGTGCCAGCAGCGACGGGATCCTAAGCTCCTACGAGCAGTACTTC,CASSDGILSSYEQYF
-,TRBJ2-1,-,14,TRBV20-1,TGCAGTGCTTACAAGGTGACCTCCTACAATGAGCAGTTCTTC,CSAYKVTSYNEQFF
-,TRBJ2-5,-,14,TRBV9,TGTGCCAGCAGCGCCCGGGGCACTAGGGAGACCCAGTACTTC,CASSARGTRETQYF
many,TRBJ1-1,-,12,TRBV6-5,TGTGCCAGCAGTGGGTGGAACACTGAAGCTTTCTTT,CASSGWNTEAFF
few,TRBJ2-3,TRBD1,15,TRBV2,TGTGCCAGCAGGGCGACAGGGTCTGGCACAGATACGCAGTATTTT,CASRATGSGTDTQYF
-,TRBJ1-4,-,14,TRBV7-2,TGTGCCAGCAGCAAGCAGGGTACTAATGAAAAACTGTTTTTT,CASSKQGTNEKLFF
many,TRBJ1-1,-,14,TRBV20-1,TGCAGTGCTCCTTGGGGCACCTCCAGGGGTGAAGCTTTCTTT,CSAPWGTSRGEAFF
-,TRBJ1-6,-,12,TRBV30,TGTGCCTGGCGGGGCTCTAATTCACCCCTCCACTTT,CAWRGSNSPLHF
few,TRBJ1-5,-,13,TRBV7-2,TGTGCCAGCAGCTTAGGAGGGGGAGGGCCCCAGCATTTT,CASSLGGGGPQHF
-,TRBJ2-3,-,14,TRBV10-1,TGCGCCAGCAGTGAGGGGACGAGAGGAGATACGCAGTATTTT,CASSEGTRGDTQYF
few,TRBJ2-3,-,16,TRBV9,TGTGCCAGCAGCCCTCGTGCGAGGGAAGGCGCAGATACGCAGTATTTT,CASSPRAREGADTQYF
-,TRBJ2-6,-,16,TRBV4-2,TGTGCCAGCAGCCAAGCCGCAGGGGCTGGGGCCAACGTCCTGACTTTC,CASSQAAGAGANVLTF
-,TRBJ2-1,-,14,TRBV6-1,TGTGCCAGCAGCCCCGGACTCACCTACAATGAGCAGTTCTTC,CASSPGLTYNEQFF
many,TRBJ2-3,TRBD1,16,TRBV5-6,TGTGCCAGCAGCCCCTTCCGGGACAGGGGGTGGAAAAAGCAGTATTTT,CASSPFRDRGWKKQYF
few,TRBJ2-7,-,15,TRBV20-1,TGCAGTGCTAGAGATTCTAGACAGAATCCCTACGAGCAGTACTTC,CSARDSRQNPYEQYF
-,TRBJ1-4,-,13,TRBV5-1,TGCGCCAGCGCTACGGGCCGAGGAGAAAAACTGTTTTTT,CASATGRGEKLFF
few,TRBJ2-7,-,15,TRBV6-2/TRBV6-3,TGTGCCAGCAGTTACTCTATCCGCCCTACGAGCGAGCAGTACTTC,CASSYSIRPTSEQYF
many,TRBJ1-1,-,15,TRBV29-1,TGCAGCGTTGAGGGACGTCTAAGGGAGGACACTGAAGCTTTCTTT,CSVEGRLREDTEAFF
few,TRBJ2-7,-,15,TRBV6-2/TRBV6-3,TGTGCCAGCAGTTACGGAGTAGCCGCACTACGAGAGCAGTACTTC,CASSYGVAALREQYF